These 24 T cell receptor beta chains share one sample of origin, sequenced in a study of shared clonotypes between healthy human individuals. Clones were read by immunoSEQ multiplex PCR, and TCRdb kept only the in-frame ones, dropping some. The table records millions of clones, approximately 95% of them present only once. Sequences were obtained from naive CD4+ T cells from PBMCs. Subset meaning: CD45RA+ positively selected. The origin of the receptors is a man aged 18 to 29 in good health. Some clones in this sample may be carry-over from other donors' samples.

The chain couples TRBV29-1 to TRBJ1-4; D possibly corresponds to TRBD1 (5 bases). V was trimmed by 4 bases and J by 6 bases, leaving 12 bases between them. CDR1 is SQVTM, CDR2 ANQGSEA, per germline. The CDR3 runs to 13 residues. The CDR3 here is CSVGGVLDEKLFF. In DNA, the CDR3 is TGCAGCGTTGGGGGGGTCTTAGATGAAAAACTGTTTTTT. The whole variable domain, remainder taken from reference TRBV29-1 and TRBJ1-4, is SAVISQKPSRDICQRGTSLTIQCQVDSQVTMMFWYRQQPGQSLTLIATANQGSEATYESGFVIDKFPISRPNLTFSTLTVSNMSPEDSSIYLCSVGGVLDEKLFFGSGTQLSVL.

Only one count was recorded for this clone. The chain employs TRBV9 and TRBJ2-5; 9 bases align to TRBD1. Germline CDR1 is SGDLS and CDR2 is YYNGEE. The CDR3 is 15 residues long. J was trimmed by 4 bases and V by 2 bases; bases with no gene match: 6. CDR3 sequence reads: CASSVSGTGIETQYF. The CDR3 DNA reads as TGTGCCAGCAGCGTCTCCGGGACAGGGATAGAGACCCAGTACTTC.

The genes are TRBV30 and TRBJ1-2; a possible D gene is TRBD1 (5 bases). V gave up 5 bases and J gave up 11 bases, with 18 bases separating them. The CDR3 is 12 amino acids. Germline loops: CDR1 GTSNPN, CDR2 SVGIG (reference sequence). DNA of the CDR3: TGTGCCTGGGGGGACTCCGGGTGGTTATACACCTTC. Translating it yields CAWGDSGWLYTF.

CDR3 protein: CASRYSSGSTDTQYF. CDR3 nucleotide sequence: TGTGCCAGCAGATACTCTAGCGGGAGTACAGATACGCAGTATTTT. V gene TRBV5-4 combines with J gene TRBJ2-3; 10 bases map to TRBD2. Unmatched junction bases numbered 6, after V lost 5 bases and J lost 3 bases. This CDR3 region has 15 residues. The germline V gene has CDR1 SGHNT and CDR2 YYREEE (reference sequence).

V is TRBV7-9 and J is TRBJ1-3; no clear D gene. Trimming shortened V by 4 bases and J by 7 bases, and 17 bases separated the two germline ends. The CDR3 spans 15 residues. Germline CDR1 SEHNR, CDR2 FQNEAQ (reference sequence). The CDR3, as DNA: TGTGCCAGCAGCTACGACAACTCCATCGGGAACACCATATATTTT. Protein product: CASSYDNSIGNTIYF.

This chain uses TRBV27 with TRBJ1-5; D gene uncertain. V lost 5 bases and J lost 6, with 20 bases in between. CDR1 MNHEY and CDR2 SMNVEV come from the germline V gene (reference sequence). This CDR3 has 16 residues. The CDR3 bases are TGTGCCAGCAGTCTTAATCGGCCGAGAGGACTTCAGCCCCAGCATTTT. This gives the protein CASSLNRPRGLQPQHF.

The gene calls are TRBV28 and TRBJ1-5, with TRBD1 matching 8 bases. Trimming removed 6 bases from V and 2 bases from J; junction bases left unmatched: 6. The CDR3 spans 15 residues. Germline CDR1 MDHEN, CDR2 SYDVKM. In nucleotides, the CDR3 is TGTGCCAGCAGGGAGGGACAGGCTGGCAATCAGCCCCAGCATTTT. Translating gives CASREGQAGNQPQHF.

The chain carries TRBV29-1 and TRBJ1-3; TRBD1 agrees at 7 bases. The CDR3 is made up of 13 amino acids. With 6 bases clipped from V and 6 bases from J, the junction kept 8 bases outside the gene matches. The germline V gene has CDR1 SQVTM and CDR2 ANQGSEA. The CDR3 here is CSVGTVAENTIYF. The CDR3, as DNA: TGCAGCGTCGGGACAGTAGCTGAAAACACCATATATTTT.

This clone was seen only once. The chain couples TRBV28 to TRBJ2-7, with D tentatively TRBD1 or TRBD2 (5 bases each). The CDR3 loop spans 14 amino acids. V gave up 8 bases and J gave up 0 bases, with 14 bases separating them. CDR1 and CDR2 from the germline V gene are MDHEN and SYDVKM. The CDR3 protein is CASGDAYSSYEQYF. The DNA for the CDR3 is TGTGCCAGCGGGGACGCCTATAGCTCCTACGAGCAGTACTTC.

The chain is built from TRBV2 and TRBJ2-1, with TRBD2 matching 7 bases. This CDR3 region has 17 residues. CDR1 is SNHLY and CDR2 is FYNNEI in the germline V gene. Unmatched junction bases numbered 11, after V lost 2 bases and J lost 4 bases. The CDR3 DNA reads TGTGCCAGCAGTGAATCGAGGGTGGGAGGGCTTTACAATGAGCAGTTCTTC. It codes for CASSESRVGGLYNEQFF. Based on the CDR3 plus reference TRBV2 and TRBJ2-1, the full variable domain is EPEVTQTPSHQVTQMGQEVILRCVPISNHLYFYWYRQILGQKVEFLVSFYNNEISEKSEIFDDQFSVERPDGSNFTLKIRSTKLEDSAMYFCASSESRVGGLYNEQFFGPGTRLTVL.

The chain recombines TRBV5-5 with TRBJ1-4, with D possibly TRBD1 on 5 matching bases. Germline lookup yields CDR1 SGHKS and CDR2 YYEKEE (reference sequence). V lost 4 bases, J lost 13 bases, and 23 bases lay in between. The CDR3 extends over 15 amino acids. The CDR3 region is CASSLLTPPGSTLFF. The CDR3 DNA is TGTGCCAGCAGCCTATTAACACCCCCAGGGTCTACACTGTTTTTT.

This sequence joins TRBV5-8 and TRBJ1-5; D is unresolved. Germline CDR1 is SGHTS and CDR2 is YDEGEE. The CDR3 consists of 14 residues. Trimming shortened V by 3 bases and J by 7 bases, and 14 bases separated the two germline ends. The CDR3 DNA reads TGTGCCAGCAGCTCAAAATCGTTGGGCCAGCCCCAGCATTTT. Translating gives CASSSKSLGQPQHF.

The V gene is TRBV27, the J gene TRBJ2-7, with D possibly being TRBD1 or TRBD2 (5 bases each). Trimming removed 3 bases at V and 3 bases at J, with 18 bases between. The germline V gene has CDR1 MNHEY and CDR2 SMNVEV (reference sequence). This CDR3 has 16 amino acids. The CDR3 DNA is TGTGCCAGCAGTTTGGGGACGAGTCAGACCATCTACGAGCAGTACTTC. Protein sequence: CASSLGTSQTIYEQYF.

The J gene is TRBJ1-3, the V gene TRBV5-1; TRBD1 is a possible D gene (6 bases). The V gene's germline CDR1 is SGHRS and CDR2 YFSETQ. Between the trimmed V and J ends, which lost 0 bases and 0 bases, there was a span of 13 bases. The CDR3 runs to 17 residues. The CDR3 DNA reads TGCGCCAGCAGCTTGGCCGGGACACACAGCTCTGGAAACACCATATATTTT. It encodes CASSLAGTHSSGNTIYF.

CDR3 nucleotides: TGTGCCAGCAGTAGGGCGTTGGACACTGAAGCTTTCTTT. Translating gives CASSRALDTEAFF. This chain uses TRBV28 with TRBJ1-1, with D unclear. The V end lost 5 bases, the J end lost 3 bases, and 10 bases lay between the germline ends. The CDR3 contains 13 residues. Germline values: CDR1 MDHEN, CDR2 SYDVKM. The variable domain in full, with the rest retrieved from reference TRBV28 and TRBJ1-1, is DVKVTQSSRYLVKRTGEKVFLECVQDMDHENMFWYRQDPGLGLRLIYFSYDVKMKEKGDIPEGYSVSREKKERFSLILESASTNQTSMYLCASSRALDTEAFFGQGTRLTVV.

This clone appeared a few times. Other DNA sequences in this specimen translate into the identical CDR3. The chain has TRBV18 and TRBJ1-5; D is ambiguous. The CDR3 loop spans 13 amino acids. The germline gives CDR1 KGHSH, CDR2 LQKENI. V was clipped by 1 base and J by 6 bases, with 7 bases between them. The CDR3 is CASSPLGGQPQHF. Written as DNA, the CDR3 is TGTGCCAGCTCACCACTCGGCGGTCAGCCCCAGCATTTT. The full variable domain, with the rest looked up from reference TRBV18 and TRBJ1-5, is NAGVMQNPRHLVRRRGQEARLRCSPMKGHSHVYWYRQLPEEGLKFMVYLQKENIIDESGMPKERFSAEFPKEGPSILRIQQVVRGDSAAYFCASSPLGGQPQHFGDGTRLSIL.

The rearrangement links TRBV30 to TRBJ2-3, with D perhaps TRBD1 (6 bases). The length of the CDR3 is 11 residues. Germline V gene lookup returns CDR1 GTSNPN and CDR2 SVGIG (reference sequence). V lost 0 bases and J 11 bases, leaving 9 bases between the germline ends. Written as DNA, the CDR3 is TGTGCCTGGAGTGTAGGGGGTAAGCAGTATTTT. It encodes CAWSVGGKQYF.

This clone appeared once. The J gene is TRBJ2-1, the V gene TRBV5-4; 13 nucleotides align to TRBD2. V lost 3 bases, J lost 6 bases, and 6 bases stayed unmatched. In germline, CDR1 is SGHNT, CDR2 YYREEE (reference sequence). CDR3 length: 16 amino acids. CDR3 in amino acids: CASSWGLAGSINEQFF. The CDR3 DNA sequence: TGTGCCAGCAGCTGGGGACTAGCGGGATCCATCAATGAGCAGTTCTTC.

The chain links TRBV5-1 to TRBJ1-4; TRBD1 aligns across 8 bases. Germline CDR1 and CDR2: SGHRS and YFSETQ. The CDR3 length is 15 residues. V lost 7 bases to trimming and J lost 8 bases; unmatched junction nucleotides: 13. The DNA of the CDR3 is TGCGCCAGCCGCTATTTAGGGACAGGCGGGGAAAAACTGTTTTTT. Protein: CASRYLGTGGEKLFF.

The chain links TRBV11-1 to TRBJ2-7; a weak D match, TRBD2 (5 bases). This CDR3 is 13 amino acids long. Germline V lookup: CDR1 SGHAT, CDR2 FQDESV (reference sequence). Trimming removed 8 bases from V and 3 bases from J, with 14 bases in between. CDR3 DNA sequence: TGTGCCAGCGTGGGGAGCCCTCACTACGAGCAGTACTTC. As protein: CASVGSPHYEQYF.

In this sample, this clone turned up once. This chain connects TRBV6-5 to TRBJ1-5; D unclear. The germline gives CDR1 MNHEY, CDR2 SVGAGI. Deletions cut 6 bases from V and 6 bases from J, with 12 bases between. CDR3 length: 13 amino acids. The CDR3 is CASSLGEGQPQHF. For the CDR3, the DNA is TGTGCCAGCAGCCTTGGGGAGGGTCAGCCCCAGCATTTT.

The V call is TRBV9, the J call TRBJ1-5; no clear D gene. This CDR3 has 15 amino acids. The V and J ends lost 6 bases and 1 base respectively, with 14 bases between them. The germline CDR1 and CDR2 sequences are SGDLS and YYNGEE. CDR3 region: CASNSLGQSNQPQHF. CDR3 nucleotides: TGTGCCAGCAACAGCCTCGGGCAAAGCAATCAGCCCCAGCATTTT.

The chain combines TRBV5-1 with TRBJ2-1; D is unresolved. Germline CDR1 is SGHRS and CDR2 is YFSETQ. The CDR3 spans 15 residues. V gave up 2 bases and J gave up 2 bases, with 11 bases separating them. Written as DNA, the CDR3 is TGCGCCAGCAGCTTATTCCGGAATGCCTACAATGAGCAGTTCTTC. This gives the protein CASSLFRNAYNEQFF.

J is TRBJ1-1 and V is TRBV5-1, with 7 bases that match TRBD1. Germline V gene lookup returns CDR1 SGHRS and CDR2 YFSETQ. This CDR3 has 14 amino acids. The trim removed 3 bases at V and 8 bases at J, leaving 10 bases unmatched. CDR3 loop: CASSSEPDRAEAFF. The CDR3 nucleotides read TGCGCCAGCAGCTCCGAACCCGACAGGGCCGAAGCTTTCTTT.